The 13 T cell receptor beta chains listed next were all sequenced from one sample in a study of blood T cells in healthy people across ages. Next came a second PCR, run for about 6 to 12 cycles, which used a sample-barcoded 5' primer along with a J-beta primer mix. TCRdb analysed the 5' RACE reads with MiXCR anew, one entry per CDR3 protein. Seen here are about 780,000 distinct CDR3 sequences, about 42% observed once, and the top ten hold over 15%. The sample comprised blood. These receptors all stem from a man of 80 years or more in good health.

This clonotype was observed a few times. The chain links TRBV13 to TRBJ1-1; TRBD1 matches 11 bases. V lost 5 bases, J lost 6 bases, and 14 bases stayed unmatched. Germline CDR1 reads PRHDT; CDR2 reads FYEKMQ (reference sequence). The CDR3 totals 17 residues. CDR3 amino acids: CASSNPGTGGLSPEAFF. In DNA, the CDR3 is TGTGCCAGCAGCAACCCCGGGACAGGGGGTTTAAGCCCTGAAGCTTTCTTT.

This rearrangement joins TRBV5-1 to TRBJ1-1; 11 bases agree with TRBD1. Germline assignment: CDR1 SGHRS and CDR2 YFSETQ. V shed 5 bases, J shed 4 bases, and the junction held 13 bases outside the gene matches. The CDR3 has 17 residues. DNA for the CDR3: TGCGCCAGCAGGGCGTCCGGGACAGGGGGTGAGGGCACTGAAGCTTTCTTT. It yields the protein CASRASGTGGEGTEAFF.

The rearrangement joins TRBV7-2 to TRBJ1-1; D gene ambiguous. This CDR3 is 11 amino acids long. Trimming stripped 3 bases from V and 6 bases from J, with 5 bases between. CDR1 is SGHTA and CDR2 is FQGNSA in the germline V gene. For the CDR3, the DNA is TGTGCCAGCAGCTTTTCGGCTGAAGCTTTCTTT. Its translation is CASSFSAEAFF.

In regard to this clonotype: This may be a read error, as it is one base from a much larger clone. The gene calls are TRBV7-9 and TRBJ2-1; the D is unclear. The J call could be wrong; TRBJ2-7 is a better fit for the DNA end. The CDR3 runs 14 residues. Germline CDR1 and CDR2: SEHNR and FQNEAQ (reference sequence). CDR3: CASILTGNYNEQYF. Written as DNA, the CDR3 is TGTGCCAGCATCCTAACTGGGAATTACAATGAGCAGTACTTC.

This clonotype has only a few counts. This chain uses TRBV12-3 or TRBV12-4 with TRBJ2-5; TRBD1 agrees at 10 bases. This CDR3 is built from 16 residues. Germline trimming cut 5 bases from V and 6 bases from J; bases unmatched to any gene: 12. CDR3 bases: TGTGCCAGCAGTCAAACCCCGGGACAGGGGAGTCAGACCCAGTACTTC. Protein product: CASSQTPGQGSQTQYF.

This clonotype appeared a few times. The chain combines TRBV5-1 with TRBJ2-7, with 7 bases lining up with TRBD1. There are 13 residues in the CDR3. Germline-derived CDR1 and CDR2 are SGHRS and YFSETQ. V shed 0 bases, J shed 6 bases, and the junction held 3 bases outside the gene matches. Written as DNA, the CDR3 is TGCGCCAGCAGCTTGGTACAGGGGACCGAGCAGTACTTC. Its translation is CASSLVQGTEQYF.

The chain employs TRBV27 and TRBJ2-1; 9 nucleotides match TRBD1. The CDR3 extends over 13 amino acids. J was trimmed by 9 bases and V by 10 bases; bases with no gene match: 10. Germline V gene lookup returns CDR1 MNHEY and CDR2 SMNVEV (reference sequence). CDR3 nucleotides: TGTGCCATCAAGATGGGACAGGGTACTGAGCAGTTCTTC. Translation: CAIKMGQGTEQFF.

This clonotype was recorded a few times. V is TRBV10-3 and J is TRBJ2-7, with TRBD2 as a possible D gene (5 bases). V lost 4 bases and J 1 base, leaving 11 bases between the germline ends. From germline, CDR1 is ENHRY and CDR2 SYGVKD. This CDR3 is 14 amino acids long. The CDR3 here is CAISVGGTSYEQYF. CDR3 in DNA: TGTGCCATCAGTGTTGGAGGCACGTCCTACGAGCAGTACTTC.

The rearrangement joins TRBV13 to TRBJ2-7; D remains ambiguous. Trimming cost V 7 bases and J 0 bases, with 10 bases left between them. The CDR3 loop spans 13 amino acids. In germline, CDR1 is PRHDT, CDR2 FYEKMQ (reference sequence). The CDR3 DNA reads TGTGCCAGCACCCGGGCGAGCTCCTACGAGCAGTACTTC. Its protein is CASTRASSYEQYF. Full variable domain (remainder filled in from reference TRBV13 and TRBJ2-7): AAGVIQSPRHLIKEKRETATLKCYPIPRHDTVYWYQQGPGQDPQFLISFYEKMQSDKGSIPDRFSAQQFSDYHSELNMSSLELGDSALYFCASTRASSYEQYFGPGTRLTVT.

This clonotype was counted at least ten times. The chain employs TRBV20-1 and TRBJ2-5; D uncertain. Germline CDR1 is DFQATT and CDR2 is SNEGSKA (reference sequence). V was shortened by 1 base and J by 5 bases, with 8 bases between the two germline ends. This CDR3 is 12 amino acids long. CDR3 DNA sequence: TGCAGTGCTAGAGCGGCCGGCGAGACCCAGTACTTC. As protein: CSARAAGETQYF.

This chain uses TRBV11-2 with TRBJ2-3; 15 nucleotides match TRBD2. The CDR3 is 17 residues long. With 1 base clipped from V and 6 bases from J, the junction kept 5 bases outside the gene matches. Germline V CDR1 and CDR2: SGHAT, FQNNGV. The CDR3 loop is CASSLAGLAGGGDTQYF. CDR3 in DNA: TGTGCCAGCAGCTTAGCGGGACTAGCGGGAGGAGGGGATACGCAGTATTTT.

V usage is TRBV7-2 and J usage is TRBJ2-1; D gene ambiguous. The CDR3 has 13 amino acids. CDR1 is SGHTA, CDR2 FQGNSA, per germline. Between the trimmed V and J ends, which lost 5 bases and 12 bases, there was a span of 17 bases. The DNA for the CDR3 is TGTGCCAGCAGCGCCCGTGATGGATTAGGGCAGTTCTTC. The encoded protein is CASSARDGLGQFF.

There are a few counts of this clonotype. This chain connects TRBV9 to TRBJ2-1, with 11 positions matching TRBD2. The CDR3 has 14 residues. Germline V gene sequence: CDR1 SGDLS, CDR2 YYNGEE. V shed 4 bases and J 6 bases; nucleotides not matched to a gene: 3. Here the CDR3 reads CASSPSGRFNEQFF. The CDR3 bases are TGTGCCAGCAGCCCTAGCGGGAGGTTCAATGAGCAGTTCTTC.